This paragraph covers one T cell receptor (beta chain) sequence. This specimen includes other DNA sequences encoding the same CDR3. The table came from immunoSEQ multiplex PCR; TCRdb's copy has only in-frame clones and leaves some out. Of 17,000 or so clones listed, roughly 73% are singletons. The data were obtained in a study of sequential checkpoint blockade in melanoma. Treatment noted: randomized to nivolumab then ipilimumab (arm A) or the reverse (arm B). DNA-damaging chemotherapy had not been given to any patient beforehand. Sorted cells were live CD3+CD8+, lacking CD19 and CD56, from PBMCs. CDR3 size: 14 residues. V was shortened by 1 base and J by 1 base, with 5 bases between the two germline ends. CDR1 is MGHRA and CDR2 is YSYEKL in the germline V gene.

This TCR was sampled from a human donor with melanoma. The sample in question was CD8+ T cells sorted from blood (inferred from file names), obtained from a patient given nivolumab and ipilimumab in sequence. The V call is TRBV4-1, the J call TRBJ1-5, with D possibly TRBD1 on 5 matching bases. CDR3 protein: CASSQGQSNQPQHF. The CDR3 DNA follows: TGCGCCAGCAGCCAAGGACAGAGCAATCAGCCCCAGCATTTT.